This T cell receptor (beta chain) derives from a study of T cell responses to AZD1222 COVID-19 vaccine. Across the study: Second-dose groups at about 4 or about 12 weeks were pooled.

Findings and caveats of the study: There were vaccine-associated CD4 TCRs across spike, dominant at 160-218 and 743-854. Donors, mostly white British, included more females; clonal diversity was possibly underestimated.

V lost 7 bases to trimming and J lost 9 bases; unmatched junction nucleotides: 12. Looked up from germline, CDR1 is MNHNY and CDR2 is SVGAGI (reference sequence). The CDR3 extends over 14 amino acids. Here immunoSEQ multiplex PCR was the method, and the copy in TCRdb shows in-frame clones only, minus some. The sample yields under 200,000 clones, roughly 90% seen once. Points on this clone: The target antigen is unknown.

The V and J genes are TRBV6-6 and TRBJ1-5; 7 bases are a match to TRBD1. The starting material was peripheral blood, obtained on day 0 of AZD1222 vaccination. The TCR sequence derives from an adult in good health. CDR3 residues: CASTPGQALLPQHF. CDR3 in DNA: TGTGCCAGCACTCCAGGACAGGCCCTTTTGCCCCAGCATTTT.